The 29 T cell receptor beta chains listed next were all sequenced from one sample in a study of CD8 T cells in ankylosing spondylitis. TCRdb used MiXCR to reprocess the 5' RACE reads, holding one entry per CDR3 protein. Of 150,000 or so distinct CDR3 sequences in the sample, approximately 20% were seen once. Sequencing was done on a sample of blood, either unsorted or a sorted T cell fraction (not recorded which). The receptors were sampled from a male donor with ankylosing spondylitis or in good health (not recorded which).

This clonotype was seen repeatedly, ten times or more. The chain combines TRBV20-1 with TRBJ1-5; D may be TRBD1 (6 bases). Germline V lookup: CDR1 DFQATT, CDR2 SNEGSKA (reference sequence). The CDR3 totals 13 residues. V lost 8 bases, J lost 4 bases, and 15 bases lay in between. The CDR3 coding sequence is TGCAGTCCCTGGGGGGGCGGGAATCAGCCCCAGCATTTT. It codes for CSPWGGGNQPQHF.

The CDR3 sequence: CATSDPGQSGYEQYF. As DNA, the CDR3 is TGTGCCACCAGTGACCCGGGACAGTCGGGTTACGAGCAGTACTTC. The chain is built from TRBV24-1 and TRBJ2-7; 7 bases map to TRBD1. The CDR3 is 15 amino acids. Trimming cost V 4 bases and J 4 bases; bases outside gene matches: 9. Germline V gives CDR1 KGHDR, CDR2 SFDVKD.

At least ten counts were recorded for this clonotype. The CDR3: CSAVGARGTGELFF. For the CDR3, the DNA is TGCAGTGCCGTCGGGGCGCGGGGCACCGGGGAGCTGTTTTTT. The chain employs TRBV20-1 and TRBJ2-2, with a possible D match to TRBD2 (6 bases). CDR3 size: 14 residues. CDR1 is DFQATT and CDR2 is SNEGSKA in the germline V gene (reference sequence). The V and J ends lost 6 bases and 4 bases respectively, with 15 bases between them.

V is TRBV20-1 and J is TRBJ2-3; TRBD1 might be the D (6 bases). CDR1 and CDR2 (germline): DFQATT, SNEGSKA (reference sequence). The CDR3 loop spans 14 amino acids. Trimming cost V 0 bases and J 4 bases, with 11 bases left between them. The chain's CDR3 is CSARESAGADTQYF. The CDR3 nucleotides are TGCAGTGCTAGAGAATCGGCAGGGGCAGATACGCAGTATTTT.

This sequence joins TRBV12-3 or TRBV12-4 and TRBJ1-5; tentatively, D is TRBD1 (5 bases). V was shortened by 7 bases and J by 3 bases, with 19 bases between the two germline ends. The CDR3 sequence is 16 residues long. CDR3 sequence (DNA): TGTGCCAGCACCTCTGAATTGAGGGGAGACAATCAGCCCCAGCATTTT. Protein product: CASTSELRGDNQPQHF.

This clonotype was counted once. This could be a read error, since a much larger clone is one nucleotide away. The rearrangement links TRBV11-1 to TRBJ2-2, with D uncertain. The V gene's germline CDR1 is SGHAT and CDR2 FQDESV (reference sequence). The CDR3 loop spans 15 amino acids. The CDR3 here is CASSFTEANIGELFF. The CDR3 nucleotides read TGTGCCAGCAGCTTCACGGAAGCCAACATCGGGGAGCTGTTTTTT.

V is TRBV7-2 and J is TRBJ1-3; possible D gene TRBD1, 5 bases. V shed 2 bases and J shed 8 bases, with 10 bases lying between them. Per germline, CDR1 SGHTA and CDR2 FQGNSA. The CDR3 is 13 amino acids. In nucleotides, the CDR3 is TGTGCCAGCAGCTTAAACGAGGGGTACACCATATATTTT. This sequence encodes CASSLNEGYTIYF.

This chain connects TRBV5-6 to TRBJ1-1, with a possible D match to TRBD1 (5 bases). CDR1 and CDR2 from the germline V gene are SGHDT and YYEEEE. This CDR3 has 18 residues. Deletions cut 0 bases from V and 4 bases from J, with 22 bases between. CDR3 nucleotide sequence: TGTGCCAGCAGCTTGGATAAGTTGACAGCTCGACGGGGCACTGAAGCTTTCTTT. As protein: CASSLDKLTARRGTEAFF.

The CDR3 region is CASRPGTRTGELFF. CDR3 nucleotides: TGTGCCAGCAGACCCGGGACACGCACCGGGGAGCTGTTTTTT. The chain uses TRBV6-1 and TRBJ2-2; weak D call: TRBD1 (6 bases). From germline, CDR1 is MNHNS and CDR2 SASEGT. CDR3 size: 14 residues. The germline V and J ends were trimmed by 6 bases and 4 bases, with 12 bases remaining between them.

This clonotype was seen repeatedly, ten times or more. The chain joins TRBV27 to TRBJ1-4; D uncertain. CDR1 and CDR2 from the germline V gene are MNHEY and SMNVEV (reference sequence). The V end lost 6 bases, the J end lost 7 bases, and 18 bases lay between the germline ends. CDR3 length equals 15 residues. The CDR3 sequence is CASSLGSVGGEKLFF. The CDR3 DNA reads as TGTGCCAGCAGCTTAGGGTCTGTTGGTGGTGAAAAACTGTTTTTT.

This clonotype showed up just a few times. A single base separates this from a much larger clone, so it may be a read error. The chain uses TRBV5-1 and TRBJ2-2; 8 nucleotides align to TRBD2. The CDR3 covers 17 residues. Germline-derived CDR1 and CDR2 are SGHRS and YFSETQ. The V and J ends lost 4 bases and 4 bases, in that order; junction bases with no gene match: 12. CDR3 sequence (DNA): TGCGCCAGCAGCCCAACGAGAGCGGGAGAAAGCACCGGGGAGCTGTTTTTT. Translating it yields CASSPTRAGESTGELFF.

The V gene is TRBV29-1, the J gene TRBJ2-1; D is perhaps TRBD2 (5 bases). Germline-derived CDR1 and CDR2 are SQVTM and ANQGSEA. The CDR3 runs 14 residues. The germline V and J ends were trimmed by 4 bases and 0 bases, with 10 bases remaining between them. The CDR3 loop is CSVGGGGSYNEQFF. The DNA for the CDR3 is TGCAGCGTTGGTGGCGGAGGCTCCTACAATGAGCAGTTCTTC.

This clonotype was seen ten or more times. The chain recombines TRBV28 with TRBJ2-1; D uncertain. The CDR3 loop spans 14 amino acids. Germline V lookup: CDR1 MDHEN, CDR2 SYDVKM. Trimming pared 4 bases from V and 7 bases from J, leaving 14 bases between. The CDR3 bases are TGTGCCAGCAGTTCACCGGGCCAGTCGAATGAGCAGTTCTTC. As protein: CASSSPGQSNEQFF. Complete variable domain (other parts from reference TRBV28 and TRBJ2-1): DVKVTQSSRYLVKRTGEKVFLECVQDMDHENMFWYRQDPGLGLRLIYFSYDVKMKEKGDIPEGYSVSREKKERFSLILESASTNQTSMYLCASSSPGQSNEQFFGPGTRLTVL.

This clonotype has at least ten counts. CDR3 residues: CSVEEEGFEETQYF. The CDR3 DNA sequence: TGCAGCGTTGAAGAGGAGGGGTTCGAAGAGACCCAGTACTTC. V is TRBV29-1 and J is TRBJ2-5; D may be TRBD2 (6 bases). The CDR3 covers 14 residues. The germline CDR1 and CDR2 sequences are SQVTM and ANQGSEA. The V end was cut by 0 bases, the J end by 3 bases, with 11 bases between.

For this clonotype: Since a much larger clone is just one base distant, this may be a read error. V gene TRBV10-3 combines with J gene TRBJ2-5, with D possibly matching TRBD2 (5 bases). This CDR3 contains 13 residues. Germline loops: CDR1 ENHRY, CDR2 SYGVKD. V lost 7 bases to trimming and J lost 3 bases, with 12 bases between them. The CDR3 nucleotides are TGTGCCATCAATCGAGACGGGGAAGAGACCCAGTACTTC. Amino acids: CAINRDGEETQYF.

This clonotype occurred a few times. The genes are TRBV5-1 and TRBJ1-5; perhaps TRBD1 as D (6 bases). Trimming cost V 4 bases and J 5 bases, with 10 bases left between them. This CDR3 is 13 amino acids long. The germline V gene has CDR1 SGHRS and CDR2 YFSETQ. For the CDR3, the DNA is TGCGCCAGCAGCGCATCAGGGGATCAGCCCCAGCATTTT. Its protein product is CASSASGDQPQHF.

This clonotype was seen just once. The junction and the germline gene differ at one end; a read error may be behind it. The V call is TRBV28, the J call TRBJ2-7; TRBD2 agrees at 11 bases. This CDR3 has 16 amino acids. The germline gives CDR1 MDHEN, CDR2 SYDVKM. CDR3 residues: CASSFPRLAGKYEQCF. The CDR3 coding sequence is TGTGCCAGCAGTTTCCCCCGACTAGCGGGAAAATACGAGCAGTGCTTC.

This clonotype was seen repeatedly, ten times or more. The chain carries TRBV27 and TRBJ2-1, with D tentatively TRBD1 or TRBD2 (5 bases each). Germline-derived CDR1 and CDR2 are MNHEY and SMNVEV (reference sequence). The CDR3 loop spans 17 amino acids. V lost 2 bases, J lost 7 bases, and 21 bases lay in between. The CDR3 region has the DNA TGTGCCAGCAGTTTAGGAGCTCCAGGGACGGTGTTTAATGAGCAGTTCTTC. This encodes CASSLGAPGTVFNEQFF.

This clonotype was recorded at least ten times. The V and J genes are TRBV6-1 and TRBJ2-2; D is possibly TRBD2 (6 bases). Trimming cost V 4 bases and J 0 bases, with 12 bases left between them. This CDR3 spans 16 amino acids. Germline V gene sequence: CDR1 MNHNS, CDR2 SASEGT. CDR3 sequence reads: CASSVGRETNTGELFF. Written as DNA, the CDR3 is TGTGCCAGCAGTGTCGGACGGGAGACGAACACCGGGGAGCTGTTTTTT.

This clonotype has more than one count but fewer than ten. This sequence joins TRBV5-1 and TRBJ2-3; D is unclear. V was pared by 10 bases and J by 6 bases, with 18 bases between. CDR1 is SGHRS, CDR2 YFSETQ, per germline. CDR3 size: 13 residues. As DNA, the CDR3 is TGCGCCTGTCGGCGACCCCGGACCGATACGCAGTATTTT. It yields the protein CACRRPRTDTQYF.

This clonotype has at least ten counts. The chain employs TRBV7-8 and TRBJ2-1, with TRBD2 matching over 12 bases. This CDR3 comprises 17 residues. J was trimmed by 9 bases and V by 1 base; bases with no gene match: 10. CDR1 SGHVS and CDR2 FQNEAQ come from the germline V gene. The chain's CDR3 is CASSLGLRLAGELEQFF. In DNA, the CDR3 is TGTGCCAGCAGCTTAGGATTACGACTAGCGGGAGAACTTGAGCAGTTCTTC.

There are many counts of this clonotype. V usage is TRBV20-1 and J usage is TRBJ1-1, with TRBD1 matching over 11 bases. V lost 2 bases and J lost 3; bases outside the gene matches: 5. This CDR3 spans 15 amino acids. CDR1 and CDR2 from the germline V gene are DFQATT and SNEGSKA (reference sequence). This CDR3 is CSARRTGGMDTEAFF. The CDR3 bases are TGCAGTGCTAGACGGACAGGGGGCATGGACACTGAAGCTTTCTTT.

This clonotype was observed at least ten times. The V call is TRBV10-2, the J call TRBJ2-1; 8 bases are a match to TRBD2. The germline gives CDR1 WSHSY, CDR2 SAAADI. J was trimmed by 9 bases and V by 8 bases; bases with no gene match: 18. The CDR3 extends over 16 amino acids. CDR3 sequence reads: CASWNSGVGTSGEQFF. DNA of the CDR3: TGCGCCAGCTGGAATAGCGGGGTGGGGACATCCGGTGAGCAGTTCTTC.

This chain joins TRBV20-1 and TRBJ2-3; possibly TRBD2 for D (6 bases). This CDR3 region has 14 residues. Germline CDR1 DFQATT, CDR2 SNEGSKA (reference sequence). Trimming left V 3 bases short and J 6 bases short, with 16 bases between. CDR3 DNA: TGCAGTGCTAGGGATCCGAGCGGAGGGGATACGCAGTATTTT. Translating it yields CSARDPSGGDTQYF.

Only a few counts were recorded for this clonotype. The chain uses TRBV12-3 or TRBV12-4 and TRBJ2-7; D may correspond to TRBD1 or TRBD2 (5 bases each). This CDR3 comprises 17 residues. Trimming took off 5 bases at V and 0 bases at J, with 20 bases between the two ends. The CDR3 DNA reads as TGTGCCAGCAGTCTAATTCCCGGGACGCTAAGCTCCTACGAGCAGTACTTC. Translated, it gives CASSLIPGTLSSYEQYF.

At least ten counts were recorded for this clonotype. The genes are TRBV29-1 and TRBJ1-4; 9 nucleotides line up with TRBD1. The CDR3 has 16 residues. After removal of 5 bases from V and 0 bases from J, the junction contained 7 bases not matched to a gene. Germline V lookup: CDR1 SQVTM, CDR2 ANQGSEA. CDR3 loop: CSVRRDRASTNEKLFF. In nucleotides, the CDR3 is TGCAGCGTTAGACGGGACAGGGCTTCAACTAATGAAAAACTGTTTTTT. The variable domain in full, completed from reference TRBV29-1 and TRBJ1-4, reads SAVISQKPSRDICQRGTSLTIQCQVDSQVTMMFWYRQQPGQSLTLIATANQGSEATYESGFVIDKFPISRPNLTFSTLTVSNMSPEDSSIYLCSVRRDRASTNEKLFFGSGTQLSVL.

The CDR3: CASSLMGSTEAFF. The CDR3 DNA reads TGTGCCAGCAGTTTAATGGGAAGCACTGAAGCTTTCTTT. The chain has TRBV27 and TRBJ1-1; unclear D gene. The germline CDR1 and CDR2 sequences are MNHEY and SMNVEV (reference sequence). The CDR3 has 13 amino acids. V gave up 2 bases and J gave up 4 bases, with 8 bases separating them.

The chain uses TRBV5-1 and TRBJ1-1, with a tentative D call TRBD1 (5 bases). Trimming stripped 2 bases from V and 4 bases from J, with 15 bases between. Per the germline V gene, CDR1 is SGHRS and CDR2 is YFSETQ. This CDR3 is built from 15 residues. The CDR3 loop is CASSLRALGGTEAFF. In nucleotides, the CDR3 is TGCGCCAGCAGCTTAAGGGCCCTGGGGGGCACTGAAGCTTTCTTT.

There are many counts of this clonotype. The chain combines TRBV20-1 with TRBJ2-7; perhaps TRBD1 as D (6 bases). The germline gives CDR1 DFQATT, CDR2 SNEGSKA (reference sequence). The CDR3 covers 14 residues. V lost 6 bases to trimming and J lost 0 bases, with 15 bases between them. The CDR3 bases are TGCAGTGCCGACGACAGGACGAGCTCCTACGAGCAGTACTTC. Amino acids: CSADDRTSSYEQYF.